The present TCR beta chain was sequenced within a study of shared clonotypes between healthy human individuals. Study-wide points: The genetic and exposure-history diversity represented was limited by few donors. It was only blood that was sampled, and tissue repertoires likely differ. Non-shared clonotypes had lower generation probabilities than those shared by all four donors.

The CDR3 runs 16 residues. V lost 4 bases and J lost 1; bases outside the gene matches: 4. Germline loops: CDR1 LNHDA, CDR2 SQIVND (reference sequence). CD8 cells classed as naive were CD45RO-negative and positively selected for CCR7, excluding terminally differentiated effector memory CD45RA+ cells. Deep was the level used in running the assay. Libraries were prepared by immunoSEQ multiplex PCR; TCRdb keeps only in-frame clonotypes and omits some of them. The data hold hundreds of thousands of clones, with roughly 95% observed a single time. Of note for this clone: Its antigen is unknown.

The receptor was isolated from a young woman in good health. The chain carries TRBV19 and TRBJ2-5; 12 nucleotides match TRBD2. The sequenced material came from naive CD8+ T cells sorted from blood. Here the CDR3 reads CASSKGLAGSQETQYF. CDR3 DNA: TGTGCCAGTAGTAAAGGACTAGCGGGGAGCCAAGAGACCCAGTACTTC.